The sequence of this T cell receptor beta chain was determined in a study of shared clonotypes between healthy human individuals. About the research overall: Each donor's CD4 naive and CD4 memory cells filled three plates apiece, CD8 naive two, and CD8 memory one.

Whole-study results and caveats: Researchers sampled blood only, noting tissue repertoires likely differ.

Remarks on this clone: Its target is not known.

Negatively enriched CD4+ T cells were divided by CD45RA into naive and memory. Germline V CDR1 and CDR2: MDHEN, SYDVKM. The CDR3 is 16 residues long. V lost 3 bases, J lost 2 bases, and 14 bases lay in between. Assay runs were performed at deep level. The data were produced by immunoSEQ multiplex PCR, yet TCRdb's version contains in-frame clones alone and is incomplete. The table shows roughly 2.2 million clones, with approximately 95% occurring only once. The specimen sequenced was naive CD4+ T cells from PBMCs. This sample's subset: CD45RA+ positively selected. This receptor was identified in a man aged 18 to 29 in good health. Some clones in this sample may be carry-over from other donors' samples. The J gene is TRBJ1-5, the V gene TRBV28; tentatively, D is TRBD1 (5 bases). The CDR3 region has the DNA TGTGCCAGCAGTTTCCGTCAGGGTGTACGCAATCAGCCCCAGCATTTT. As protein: CASSFRQGVRNQPQHF.